Each of the 9 T cell receptor beta chains below was sequenced from the same sample in a study of regulatory T cells in long-lasting Graves disease. Arm-PCR of CDR3 regions with iRepertoire HTBI primers generated TCR beta libraries. MiXCR was run by TCRdb on the multiplex PCR reads, yielding one entry per CDR3 protein. The sample carries more than 300,000 distinct CDR3 sequences, 20% recorded once. Sample time point: persistent/refractory GD, antithyroid drugs over 5 years with positive TRAb. From PBMCs, RNA was extracted and then used to make the TCR library. The sample here was peripheral blood mononuclear cells (PBMCs), taken when the disease was refractory, from a patient treated with antithyroid drugs. These receptors were taken from a female donor with Graves disease.

This clonotype was observed at least ten times. The rearrangement uses TRBV7-9 and TRBJ1-2, with D possibly TRBD1 on 5 matching bases. This CDR3 has 15 residues. Germline CDR1 SEHNR, CDR2 FQNEAQ (reference sequence). V gave up 5 bases and J gave up 6 bases, with 19 bases separating them. This CDR3 is CASSRAETEMHGYTF. For the CDR3, the DNA is TGTGCCAGCAGCCGCGCCGAGACAGAGATGCATGGCTACACCTTC.

Comment on this clonotype: Since a much larger clone is just one base distant, this may be a read error. The chain employs TRBV5-5 and TRBJ2-5; 7 bases match TRBD2. The length of the CDR3 is 15 residues. CDR1 is SGHKS and CDR2 is YYEKEE in the germline V gene (reference sequence). CDR3 nucleotides: TGTGCCAGCAGTTATAGACTAGCCGCTCAGGAGACCCGGTACTTC. The encoded protein is CASSYRLAAQETRYF.

This clonotype was counted at least ten times. The chain links TRBV20-1 to TRBJ2-5; unclear D gene. Germline values: CDR1 DFQATT, CDR2 SNEGSKA (reference sequence). Trimming cost V 5 bases and J 1 base, with 11 bases left between them. CDR3 size: 13 residues. The CDR3 DNA reads as TGCAGTGCTTGTCCACCCTTCCAAGAGACCCAGTACTTC. It codes for CSACPPFQETQYF.

J is TRBJ2-7 and V is TRBV20-1; 10 bases are shared with TRBD2. V lost 6 bases and J lost 1; bases outside the gene matches: 6. This CDR3 is built from 14 residues. In germline, CDR1 is DFQATT, CDR2 SNEGSKA (reference sequence). CDR3 in amino acids: CSAEGTSASYEQYF. The CDR3 DNA is TGCAGTGCCGAAGGGACTAGCGCGTCCTACGAGCAGTACTTC.

The chain couples TRBV5-1 to TRBJ1-1; 8 bases align to TRBD1. The CDR3 runs to 15 residues. Germline CDR1 is SGHRS and CDR2 is YFSETQ. Losses at the gene ends were 4 bases for V and 0 bases for J; bases not matched to a gene: 5. The CDR3 DNA reads as TGCGCCAGCAGCGCTCGACAGGGGATGAACACTGAAGCTTTCTTT. Its protein is CASSARQGMNTEAFF.

As regards this clonotype: Because it lacks the conserved phenylalanine or tryptophan at the end, this CDR3 is likely a read error. The V and J genes are TRBV6-4 and TRBJ1-6; D call uncertain. The germline V gene encodes CDR1 MRHNA and CDR2 SNTAGT. The V and J ends lost 5 bases and 11 bases respectively, with 16 bases between them. The CDR3 is 14 amino acids. The CDR3 sequence: CASSPRADRAPLHL. CDR3 coding DNA: TGTGCCAGCAGTCCCCGAGCGGATCGGGCACCCCTCCACCTT.

The rearrangement joins TRBV7-9 to TRBJ2-7, with D maybe TRBD2 (5 bases). Per germline, CDR1 SEHNR and CDR2 FQNEAQ (reference sequence). V was cut by 5 bases and J by 6 bases, with 23 bases left in between. The CDR3 contains 16 residues. The CDR3 region has the DNA TGTGCCAGCAGCCCAGGAGCGGCGGGCCTTGTAGGCGAGCAGTACTTC. Residues: CASSPGAAGLVGEQYF.

This clonotype showed up many times. The chain uses TRBV28 and TRBJ1-2; 8 nucleotides align to TRBD1. After removal of 9 bases from V and 7 bases from J, the junction contained 16 bases not matched to a gene. CDR1 and CDR2 (germline): MDHEN, SYDVKM. This CDR3 contains 15 residues. CDR3 sequence: CASASAQGALGGYTF. CDR3 in DNA: TGTGCCAGTGCGTCCGCTCAGGGGGCTTTGGGTGGCTACACCTTC.

V usage is TRBV5-5 and J usage is TRBJ1-5; D possibly corresponds to TRBD1 (5 bases). The CDR3 is 15 residues long. The V and J ends lost 2 bases and 5 bases respectively, with 14 bases between them. The germline V gene has CDR1 SGHKS and CDR2 YYEKEE (reference sequence). The CDR3 DNA follows: TGTGCCAGCAGCTTTTGGTCAGGGAGCGATCAGCCCCAGCATTTT. It codes for CASSFWSGSDQPQHF.